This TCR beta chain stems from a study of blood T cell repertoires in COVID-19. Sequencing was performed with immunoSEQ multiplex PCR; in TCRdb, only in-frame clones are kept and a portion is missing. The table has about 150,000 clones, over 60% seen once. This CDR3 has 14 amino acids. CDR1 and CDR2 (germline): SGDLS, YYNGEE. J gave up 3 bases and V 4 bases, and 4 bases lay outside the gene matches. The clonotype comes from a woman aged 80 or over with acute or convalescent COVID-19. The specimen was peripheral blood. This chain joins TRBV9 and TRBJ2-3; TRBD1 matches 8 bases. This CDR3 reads CASSSRDRTDTQYF. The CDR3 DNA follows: TGTGCCAGCAGCTCCCGGGACAGGACAGATACGCAGTATTTT.